This TCR beta chain was captured by sequencing in a study of PD-1 blockade in classical Hodgkin lymphoma. Overall study findings and caveats: The study reported lower baseline TCR diversity in newly diagnosed patients than in healthy donors.

Note on this clone: Its antigen is undetermined.

The CDR3 has 14 amino acids. Per germline, CDR1 MNHEY and CDR2 SMNVEV (reference sequence). Trimming removed 5 bases at V and 2 bases at J, with 13 bases between. The time point: cycle 4 day 1 (C4D1), after more than 5 weeks of nivolumab. Each and every patient relapsed after autologous stem cell transplantation, and patients got differing brentuximab vedotin exposure. The CD8+ T cells came from thawed PBMCs through magnetic negative selection. Method: immunoSEQ multiplex PCR; TCRdb's copy keeps in-frame clones and lacks some. The sample carries roughly 7,400 clones, 60% recorded once. The rearrangement joins TRBV27 to TRBJ2-7; perhaps TRBD2 as D (6 bases). This specimen consisted of CD8+ T cells from blood, obtained before the fourth cycle of nivolumab. This receptor was identified in a human donor with classical Hodgkin lymphoma. CDR3 nucleotides: TGTGCCAGCAGTCCGGGACTGGGCCCCTACGAGCAGTACTTC. Its translation: CASSPGLGPYEQYF.